This T cell receptor (beta chain) was profiled in a study of blood T cells in healthy people across ages. Across the whole study: T cells yielded about one barcoded beta molecule per two cells through template switching. The study, taken as a whole, reports: Age advanced and TCR beta diversity per million T cells fell, roughly linearly.

With respect to this clonotype: What it binds is unknown.

V was shortened by 6 bases and J by 1 base, with 27 bases between the two germline ends. The CDR3 has 20 amino acids. Germline V lookup: CDR1 KGHSH, CDR2 LQKENI. A sample-barcoded 5' primer and a J-beta primer mix were used in a second PCR of roughly 7 to 11 cycles. TCRdb recomputed calls from the 5' RACE reads with MiXCR, one row per CDR3 protein. The sample has 1.2 million to 1.5 million distinct CDR3 sequences, about 40% seen once. Sample: blood. This receptor was taken from a young woman in good health. The J gene is TRBJ1-4, the V gene TRBV18; a possible D gene is TRBD1 (6 bases). CDR3 sequence reads: CASSPIRDQGPRGTNEKLFF. The CDR3 DNA reads as TGTGCCAGCTCGCCAATTCGGGATCAGGGGCCGCGGGGAACTAATGAAAAACTGTTTTTT. Together with reference TRBV18 and TRBJ1-4, the CDR3 gives the full variable domain: NAGVMQNPRHLVRRRGQEARLRCSPMKGHSHVYWYRQLPEEGLKFMVYLQKENIIDESGMPKERFSAEFPKEGPSILRIQQVVRGDSAAYFCASSPIRDQGPRGTNEKLFFGSGTQLSVL.